Listed here are 9 T cell receptor beta chains from one sample, sequenced in a study of PD-1 blockade in classical Hodgkin lymphoma. All trial patients relapsed after autologous stem cell transplantation. It was by magnetic negative selection that CD8+ T cells were isolated from thawed PBMCs. Method: immunoSEQ multiplex PCR; TCRdb's copy keeps in-frame clones and lacks some. The table records some 8,000 clones, about 86% of them present only once. Here the sequenced sample was CD8+ T cells from blood, taken at baseline. The receptor set was obtained from a human donor with classical Hodgkin lymphoma.

The V call is TRBV28, the J call TRBJ2-7; D is undetermined. CDR1 and CDR2 (germline): MDHEN, SYDVKM. Trimming removed 7 bases from V and 4 bases from J, with 17 bases in between. The CDR3 covers 14 residues. The CDR3 loop reads CASTNTASHYEQYF. In nucleotides, the CDR3 is TGTGCCAGCACAAACACCGCATCTCATTACGAGCAGTACTTC.

The chain has TRBV15 and TRBJ2-2; the match to TRBD1 covers 7 bases. Trimming cost V 2 bases and J 7 bases; bases outside gene matches: 10. The germline V gene has CDR1 LNHNV and CDR2 YYDKDF (reference sequence). The CDR3 has 16 residues. CDR3 residues: CATSRTGAGSVGELFF. Here the CDR3 DNA reads TGTGCCACCAGCAGAACAGGGGCTGGTTCCGTCGGGGAGCTGTTTTTT.

In this sample, this clone turned up a few times. This chain joins TRBV7-9 and TRBJ1-1, with 8 nucleotides matching TRBD1. Trimming at V came to 3 bases and at J to 0 bases, leaving 6 bases not matched to a gene. Germline loops: CDR1 SEHNR, CDR2 FQNEAQ (reference sequence). CDR3 length: 16 amino acids. CDR3 in amino acids: CASSLGQEGMNTEAFF. CDR3 sequence (DNA): TGTGCCAGCAGCTTGGGACAGGAGGGGATGAACACTGAAGCTTTCTTT. The full variable domain, in which reference TRBV7-9 and TRBJ1-1 provide the parts outside the CDR3, is DTGVSQNPRHKITKRGQNVTFRCDPISEHNRLYWYRQTLGQGPEFLTYFQNEAQLEKSRLLSDRFSAERPKGSFSTLEIQRTEQGDSAMYLCASSLGQEGMNTEAFFGQGTRLTVV.

The V gene is TRBV7-9, the J gene TRBJ1-4; 11 nucleotides align to TRBD1. The germline V gene encodes CDR1 SEHNR and CDR2 FQNEAQ (reference sequence). The CDR3 consists of 14 residues. Trimming removed 6 bases from V and 8 bases from J; junction bases left unmatched: 5. Here the CDR3 DNA reads TGTGCCAGCAGACCGGGACAGGGGGACGAAAAACTGTTTTTT. The encoded protein is CASRPGQGDEKLFF.

This clone was observed a single time. The rearrangement uses TRBV7-8 and TRBJ1-5; 9 bases match TRBD1. The CDR3 spans 16 residues. J gave up 4 bases and V 5 bases, and 9 bases lay outside the gene matches. CDR1 is SGHVS and CDR2 is FQNEAQ in the germline V gene. CDR3 sequence: CASSPVTGGLNQPQHF. The CDR3 nucleotides read TGTGCCAGCAGCCCAGTGACAGGGGGGCTGAATCAGCCCCAGCATTTT.

The V gene is TRBV28, the J gene TRBJ2-7; D is perhaps TRBD1 (6 bases). V was pared by 5 bases and J by 4 bases, with 21 bases between. The germline V gene has CDR1 MDHEN and CDR2 SYDVKM. The length of the CDR3 is 16 residues. CDR3: CASSPPIGTPAYEQYF. As DNA, the CDR3 is TGTGCCAGCAGTCCTCCCATAGGGACACCAGCTTACGAGCAGTACTTC.

The chain links TRBV12-5 to TRBJ2-7; D is ambiguous. The V gene lost 5 bases and the J gene lost 2 bases, with 7 bases spanning the gap. The CDR3 is 12 residues long. The germline CDR1 and CDR2 sequences are LGHNT and FRNRAP. The CDR3 DNA follows: TGTGCTAGTGGTCCCGACCCCTACGAGCAGTACTTC. Translated: CASGPDPYEQYF. Complete variable domain (other parts from reference TRBV12-5 and TRBJ2-7): DARVTQTPRHKVTEMGQEVTMRCQPILGHNTVFWYRQTMMQGLELLAYFRNRAPLDDSGMPKDRFSAEMPDATLATLKIQPSEPRDSAVYFCASGPDPYEQYFGPGTRLTVT.

The chain combines TRBV6-5 with TRBJ2-7; D is ambiguous. Germline-derived CDR1 and CDR2 are MNHEY and SVGAGI. Deletions cut 8 bases from V and 4 bases from J, with 9 bases between. The CDR3 runs 11 residues. The DNA for the CDR3 is TGTGCCAGCCGCAAGGGATACGAGCAGTACTTC. This gives the protein CASRKGYEQYF.

V and J are TRBV29-1 and TRBJ2-7; D unclear. Germline CDR1 and CDR2: SQVTM and ANQGSEA. Trimming stripped 0 bases from V and 0 bases from J, with 6 bases between. This CDR3 has 13 residues. CDR3 sequence: CSVEDPVSYEQYF. The CDR3, as DNA: TGCAGCGTTGAAGATCCGGTCTCCTACGAGCAGTACTTC.